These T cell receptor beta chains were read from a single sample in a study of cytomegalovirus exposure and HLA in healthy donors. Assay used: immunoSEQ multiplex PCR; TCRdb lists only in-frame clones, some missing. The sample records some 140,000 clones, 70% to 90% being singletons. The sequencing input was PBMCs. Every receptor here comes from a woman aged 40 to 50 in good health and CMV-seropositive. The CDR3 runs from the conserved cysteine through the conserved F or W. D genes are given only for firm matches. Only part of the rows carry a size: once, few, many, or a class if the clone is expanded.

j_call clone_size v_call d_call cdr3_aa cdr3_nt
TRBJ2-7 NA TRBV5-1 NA CASSSVPRYEQYF TGCGCCAGCAGCTCTGTCCCCCGCTACGAGCAGTACTTC
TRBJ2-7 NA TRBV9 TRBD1 CASSSHPGTGEHEQYF TGTGCCAGCAGCTCCCATCCCGGGACAGGGGAGCACGAGCAGTACTTC
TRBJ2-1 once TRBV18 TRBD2 CASSPPIQRESEQFF TGTGCCAGCTCACCACCGATCCAGCGGGAGTCTGAGCAGTTCTTC
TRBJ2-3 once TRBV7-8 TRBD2 CASSLASGMGTDTQYF TGTGCCAGCAGCTTGGCTAGCGGGATGGGTACAGATACGCAGTATTTT
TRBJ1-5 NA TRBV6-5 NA CASRSQGSGNQPQHF TGTGCCAGCAGATCTCAGGGGTCGGGCAATCAGCCCCAGCATTTT
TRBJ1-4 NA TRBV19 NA CASSSFSELFF TGTGCCAGTAGTAGTTTCAGCGAACTGTTTTTT
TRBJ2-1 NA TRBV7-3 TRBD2 CASSLGTSGVGEQFF TGTGCCAGCAGCTTAGGGACTAGCGGAGTGGGTGAGCAGTTCTTC
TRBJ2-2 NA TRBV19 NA CASSVGADTGELFF TGTGCCAGTAGCGTGGGAGCGGACACCGGGGAGCTGTTTTTT
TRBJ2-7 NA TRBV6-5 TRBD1 CASTDRGFSYEQYF TGTGCCAGCACCGACAGGGGGTTCTCCTACGAGCAGTACTTC
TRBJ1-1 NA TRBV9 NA CASSVGRENTEAFF TGTGCCAGCAGCGTAGGCCGGGAGAACACTGAAGCTTTCTTT
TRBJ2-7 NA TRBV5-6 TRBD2 CASSQGLKSSYEQYF TGTGCCAGCAGCCAGGGACTAAAAAGCTCCTACGAGCAGTACTTC
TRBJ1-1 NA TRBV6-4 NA CASSVFRGGGEAFF TGTGCCAGCAGTGTCTTCCGCGGGGGTGGTGAAGCTTTCTTT
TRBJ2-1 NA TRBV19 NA CASSAGISYNEQFF TGTGCCAGTAGTGCGGGAATTTCCTACAATGAGCAGTTCTTC
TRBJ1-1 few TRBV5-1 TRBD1 CASSLTGTGNTEAFF TGCGCCAGCAGCTTAACCGGGACAGGGAACACTGAAGCTTTCTTT
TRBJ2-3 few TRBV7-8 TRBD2 CASSLLAGSTDTQYF TGTGCCAGCAGCCTATTAGCGGGAAGCACAGATACGCAGTATTTT
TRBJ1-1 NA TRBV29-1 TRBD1 CSVHRGGNTEAFF TGCAGCGTCCACAGGGGCGGGAACACTGAAGCTTTCTTT
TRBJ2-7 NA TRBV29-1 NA CSVVARDSWEQYF TGCAGCGTTGTTGCCAGGGACTCATGGGAGCAGTACTTC